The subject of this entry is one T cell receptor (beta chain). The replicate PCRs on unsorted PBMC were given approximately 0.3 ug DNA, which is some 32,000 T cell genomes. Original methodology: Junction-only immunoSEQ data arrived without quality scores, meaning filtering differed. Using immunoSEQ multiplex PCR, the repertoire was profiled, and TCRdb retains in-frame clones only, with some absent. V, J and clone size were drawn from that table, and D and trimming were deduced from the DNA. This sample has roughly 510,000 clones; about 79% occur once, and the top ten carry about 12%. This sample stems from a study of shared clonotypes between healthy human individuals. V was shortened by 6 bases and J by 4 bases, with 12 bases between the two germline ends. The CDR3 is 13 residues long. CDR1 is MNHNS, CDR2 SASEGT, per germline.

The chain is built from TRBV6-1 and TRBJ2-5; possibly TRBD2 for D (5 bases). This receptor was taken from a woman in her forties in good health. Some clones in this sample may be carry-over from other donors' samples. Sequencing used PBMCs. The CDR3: CASRREVAETQYF. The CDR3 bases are TGTGCCAGCAGGAGGGAAGTGGCAGAGACCCAGTACTTC.